Shown below are 30 T cell receptor beta chains from a single sample sequenced in a study of T cell repertoires in cytomegalovirus infection. One entry per CDR3 protein results from TCRdb running MiXCR on the reads. The repertoire includes around 210,000 distinct CDR3 sequences, 5% to 8.5% of them detected once, and around 6% sits in the top ten. The sample comprised PBMCs. These receptors originate from a human donor in good health (CMV status not recorded). Some clones in this sample may be carry-over from other donors' samples.

This clonotype has a count of ten or more. The rearrangement joins TRBV19 to TRBJ1-1; no reliable D call. Per germline, CDR1 LNHDA and CDR2 SQIVND (reference sequence). Trimming took 3 bases from V and 4 from J, leaving 15 bases between them. The CDR3 is made up of 15 amino acids. CDR3 bases: TGTGCCAGTAGTATCCCCTTTAGTCGTGGCACTGAAGCTTTCTTT. Translated: CASSIPFSRGTEAFF.

This clonotype was seen ten or more times. The chain recombines TRBV5-4 with TRBJ2-2; 8 bases are shared with TRBD1. The CDR3 has 16 residues. From germline, CDR1 is SGHNT and CDR2 YYREEE (reference sequence). Trimming at V came to 5 bases and at J to 2 bases, leaving 8 bases not matched to a gene. In nucleotides, the CDR3 is TGTGCCAGCAGAATAGGACAGGGTAGAAACACCGGGGAGCTGTTTTTT. It specifies CASRIGQGRNTGELFF.

At least ten counts were recorded for this clonotype. The chain uses TRBV12-5 and TRBJ2-4; no clear D. Trimming took off 6 bases at V and 1 base at J, with 10 bases between the two ends. Germline loops: CDR1 LGHNT, CDR2 FRNRAP. The CDR3 loop spans 14 amino acids. The CDR3 here is CASGPGTAKNIQYF. The CDR3 DNA is TGTGCTAGTGGGCCAGGTACGGCCAAAAACATTCAGTACTTC. The whole variable domain, filled in from reference TRBV12-5 and TRBJ2-4, reads DARVTQTPRHKVTEMGQEVTMRCQPILGHNTVFWYRQTMMQGLELLAYFRNRAPLDDSGMPKDRFSAEMPDATLATLKIQPSEPRDSAVYFCASGPGTAKNIQYFGAGTRLSVL.

This clonotype has only a few counts. This chain links TRBV19 with TRBJ2-1, with 8 nucleotides matching TRBD2. In germline, CDR1 is LNHDA, CDR2 SQIVND (reference sequence). The V segment lost 3 bases and the J segment 0 bases; nucleotides outside the gene matches: 4. The CDR3 is made up of 16 amino acids. The CDR3 coding sequence is TGTGCCAGTAGTATGTCAAGCGGGGGCTCCTACAATGAGCAGTTCTTC. Residues: CASSMSSGGSYNEQFF.

This clonotype was detected ten times or more. The CDR3 DNA sequence: TGTGCCAGCAGCTTAAGGACAGCGCTATTCTCTGGGGCCAACGTCCTGACTTTC. Encoded protein: CASSLRTALFSGANVLTF. This rearrangement joins TRBV11-2 to TRBJ2-6; a weak D match, TRBD1 (6 bases). Trimming stripped 2 bases from V and 0 bases from J, with 14 bases between. In germline, CDR1 is SGHAT, CDR2 FQNNGV. CDR3 length: 18 amino acids.

This sequence joins TRBV6-2 or TRBV6-3 and TRBJ1-5, with 8 nucleotides matching TRBD1. CDR3 length: 14 amino acids. Germline V CDR1 and CDR2: MNHEY, SVGEGT. With V trimmed by 7 bases and J by 11 bases, 13 bases remained unmatched. In DNA form, the CDR3 reads TGTGCCAGCATGACAGGGGCCACGTGGGGGTCCCAGCATTTT. This sequence encodes CASMTGATWGSQHF.

There are many counts of this clonotype. The V call is TRBV7-2, the J call TRBJ1-6, with D possibly TRBD1 on 5 matching bases. The CDR3 contains 15 residues. V shed 4 bases and J shed 4 bases, with 11 bases lying between them. Germline CDR1 reads SGHTA; CDR2 reads FQGNSA. In DNA, the CDR3 is TGTGCCAGCAGCTCCTACGGGACTTATAATTCACCCCTCCACTTT. Encoded protein: CASSSYGTYNSPLHF.

Many counts were recorded for this clonotype. V and J are TRBV7-2 and TRBJ1-1; TRBD1 matches at 10 bases. The length of the CDR3 is 16 residues. The J segment lost 4 bases and the V segment lost 5 bases, leaving 10 bases of the junction unmatched. Germline V gene lookup returns CDR1 SGHTA and CDR2 FQGNSA. The CDR3 spells CASSPRTGGDGTEAFF. The CDR3 DNA follows: TGTGCCAGCAGCCCACGGACAGGGGGGGACGGCACTGAAGCTTTCTTT.

This clonotype appeared many times. This chain uses TRBV7-2 with TRBJ1-5; the match to TRBD1 covers 7 bases. CDR3 length: 15 amino acids. CDR1 and CDR2 (germline): SGHTA, FQGNSA. With V trimmed by 3 bases and J by 1 base, 3 bases remained unmatched. The CDR3, as DNA: TGTGCCAGCAGCTTGGCGGGACAGAGCAATCAGCCCCAGCATTTT. Protein: CASSLAGQSNQPQHF.

This clonotype has at least ten counts. The chain links TRBV6-2 or TRBV6-3 to TRBJ1-1; 8 bases fit TRBD1. The J segment lost 1 base and the V segment lost 5 bases, leaving 9 bases of the junction unmatched. The length of the CDR3 is 16 residues. Germline V gene lookup returns CDR1 MNHEY and CDR2 SVGEGT. CDR3 coding DNA: TGTGCCAGCAGTAACACTCGGACAGGGAGGAACACTGAAGCTTTCTTT. Its translation: CASSNTRTGRNTEAFF.

The table lists this clonotype with many counts. This chain links TRBV6-2 or TRBV6-3 with TRBJ2-5; tentatively, D is TRBD2 (5 bases). Germline lookup yields CDR1 MNHEY and CDR2 SVGEGT. The CDR3 spans 16 residues. Trimming shortened V by 4 bases and J by 2 bases, and 17 bases separated the two germline ends. The CDR3 nucleotides are TGTGCCAGCAGTTTCCGACGGACGAGCGGACAAGAGACCCAGTACTTC. It encodes CASSFRRTSGQETQYF.

This clonotype has ten or more counts. The CDR3 region has the DNA TGTGCCAGCAGCTTAGCGGCAGGGACGGAGCAGTTCTTC. This translates into CASSLAAGTEQFF. V and J are TRBV7-2 and TRBJ2-1; D possibly uses TRBD1 or TRBD2 (5 bases each). Deletions cut 0 bases from V and 10 bases from J, with 10 bases between. Looked up from germline, CDR1 is SGHTA and CDR2 is FQGNSA. The CDR3 spans 13 residues.

This clonotype was recorded many times. J is TRBJ2-7 and V is TRBV9; 10 bases line up with TRBD1. Trimming removed 3 bases from V and 0 bases from J; junction bases left unmatched: 12. Germline CDR1 reads SGDLS; CDR2 reads YYNGEE. This CDR3 has 18 residues. The CDR3 region has the DNA TGTGCCAGCAGCGCCGGGGGGGGACAGGGGATATTCTCCTACGAGCAGTACTTC. Translation gives CASSAGGGQGIFSYEQYF.

This clonotype was counted ten times or more. The chain has TRBV28 and TRBJ2-7, with TRBD2 matching over 13 bases. The CDR3 has 15 residues. Losses at the gene ends were 6 bases for V and 10 bases for J; bases not matched to a gene: 12. Germline V gene sequence: CDR1 MDHEN, CDR2 SYDVKM. The CDR3 reads CASRPTGLAGSVQYF. The CDR3 nucleotides read TGTGCCAGCAGGCCTACGGGACTAGCGGGGAGTGTTCAGTACTTC.

This clonotype was seen many times. The chain links TRBV14 to TRBJ2-3; possibly TRBD1 or TRBD2 for D (5 bases each). The germline CDR1 and CDR2 sequences are SGHDN and FVKESK. Trimming left V 4 bases short and J 8 bases short, with 10 bases between. CDR3 length equals 12 residues. The chain's CDR3 is CASSPRGFTQYF. The DNA of the CDR3 is TGTGCCAGCAGCCCGAGGGGATTTACGCAGTATTTT.

This sequence joins TRBV20-1 and TRBJ2-1; no firm D call. The CDR3 runs to 9 residues. Germline CDR1 DFQATT, CDR2 SNEGSKA (reference sequence). The germline V and J ends were trimmed by 7 bases and 12 bases, with 10 bases remaining between them. This CDR3 reads CSVLPSQFF. The CDR3 DNA reads as TGCAGTGTTCTGCCTTCGCAGTTCTTC.

The V gene is TRBV2, the J gene TRBJ2-2, with D unresolved. The V end was cut by 7 bases, the J end by 0 bases, with 9 bases between. Germline CDR1 SNHLY, CDR2 FYNNEI. CDR3 length equals 14 residues. As DNA, the CDR3 is TGTGCCAGCAACGAGAGAGCGAACACCGGGGAGCTGTTTTTT. It yields the protein CASNERANTGELFF.

This clonotype was observed many times. This chain uses TRBV7-2 with TRBJ2-5; D is ambiguous. The length of the CDR3 is 13 residues. Trimming left V 2 bases short and J 4 bases short, with 8 bases between. The germline V gene encodes CDR1 SGHTA and CDR2 FQGNSA. CDR3 region: CASSLTMGETQYF. The CDR3 nucleotides are TGTGCCAGCAGCTTAACCATGGGAGAGACCCAGTACTTC.

This clonotype appeared many times. This rearrangement joins TRBV29-1 to TRBJ1-1; D is unresolved. The V and J ends lost 6 bases and 5 bases respectively, with 16 bases between them. Germline-derived CDR1 and CDR2 are SQVTM and ANQGSEA. The CDR3 covers 13 residues. Here the CDR3 reads CSVAVGRWTEAFF. The DNA of the CDR3 is TGCAGCGTAGCTGTAGGGAGATGGACTGAAGCTTTCTTT.

There are many counts of this clonotype. The gene calls are TRBV7-9 and TRBJ1-2; D call uncertain. Looked up from germline, CDR1 is SEHNR and CDR2 is FQNEAQ (reference sequence). CDR3 size: 12 residues. V was trimmed by 3 bases and J by 7 bases, leaving 9 bases between them. CDR3 protein: CASSLEGGGYTF. CDR3 nucleotides: TGTGCCAGCAGCTTGGAAGGAGGTGGCTACACCTTC.

The sample holds a few counts of this clonotype. CDR3 region: CSVVTGDSYEQYF. Here the CDR3 DNA reads TGCAGCGTTGTGACAGGGGACTCCTACGAGCAGTACTTC. This chain connects TRBV29-1 to TRBJ2-7; 8 nucleotides line up with TRBD1. V shed 4 bases and J 0 bases; nucleotides not matched to a gene: 2. The CDR3 runs 13 residues. Germline CDR1 is SQVTM and CDR2 is ANQGSEA.

As for this clonotype: One junction end disagrees with the germline gene, perhaps due to a read error. CDR3 DNA: TGTGCCAGCAGAAAAACGGGACGGTGGGTCGAGAACCAGTACTTC. Its translation is CASRKTGRWVENQYF. The chain has TRBV6-5 and TRBJ2-5, with D perhaps assigned TRBD1 or TRBD2 (5 bases each). CDR1 and CDR2 (germline): MNHEY, SVGAGI. The CDR3 extends over 15 amino acids.

This clonotype appeared many times. The CDR3 nucleotides read TGTGCCAGCACCCAGCTTAGCGCGAACACTGAAGCTTTCTTT. This encodes CASTQLSANTEAFF. The rearrangement joins TRBV7-2 to TRBJ1-1; D gene ambiguous. The CDR3 sequence is 14 residues long. Trimming stripped 7 bases from V and 1 base from J, with 13 bases between. CDR1 is SGHTA and CDR2 is FQGNSA in the germline V gene.

The table lists this clonotype with many counts. This chain joins TRBV7-2 and TRBJ1-1; perhaps TRBD1 as D (5 bases). The ends were cut back, 2 bases at V and 8 bases at J, with 15 bases in the middle. The CDR3 covers 14 residues. CDR1 is SGHTA, CDR2 FQGNSA, per germline. The CDR3: CASSLMGEGLEAFF. Written as DNA, the CDR3 is TGTGCCAGCAGCTTAATGGGGGAGGGACTAGAAGCTTTCTTT.

This clonotype has a count of ten or more. The V gene is TRBV2, the J gene TRBJ2-7; D call uncertain. Germline lookup yields CDR1 SNHLY and CDR2 FYNNEI. CDR3 length equals 13 residues. V was pared by 7 bases and J by 2 bases, with 12 bases between. The CDR3 DNA reads as TGTGCCAGCACCTTCGGCGGAACCTACGAGCAGTACTTC. Protein product: CASTFGGTYEQYF.

This clonotype was seen repeatedly, ten times or more. The genes are TRBV2 and TRBJ1-5, with 9 bases fitting TRBD1. CDR3 length: 14 residues. V gave up 6 bases and J gave up 4 bases; unmatched junction bases: 4. CDR1 and CDR2 from the germline V gene are SNHLY and FYNNEI. CDR3 sequence (DNA): TGTGCCAGCAGACCGACAGGGGGGAATCAGCCCCAGCATTTT. Translation: CASRPTGGNQPQHF.

This clonotype was found many times. V and J are TRBV14 and TRBJ2-3; 9 bases match TRBD2. Germline CDR1 is SGHDN and CDR2 is FVKESK. With V trimmed by 1 base and J by 5 bases, 10 bases remained unmatched. The CDR3 loop spans 17 amino acids. The CDR3, as DNA: TGTGCCAGCAGCCAAGCTAGGACGGGACTAGCTGGAGATACGCAGTATTTT. Encoded protein: CASSQARTGLAGDTQYF.

This clonotype showed up many times. This chain connects TRBV7-2 to TRBJ1-1; D unclear. With 1 base removed from V and 0 bases from J, the gap between germline ends came to 6 bases. The CDR3 length is 14 residues. The germline gives CDR1 SGHTA, CDR2 FQGNSA. CDR3 in amino acids: CASSLGSMNTEAFF. In DNA form, the CDR3 reads TGTGCCAGCAGCTTAGGTTCCATGAACACTGAAGCTTTCTTT.

At least ten counts were recorded for this clonotype. The chain uses TRBV20-1 and TRBJ2-1; TRBD2 matches at 9 bases. The germline V gene has CDR1 DFQATT and CDR2 SNEGSKA (reference sequence). The CDR3 is 16 amino acids. Trimming at V came to 6 bases and at J to 0 bases, leaving 9 bases not matched to a gene. DNA for the CDR3: TGCAGTGCCCTAACGCGGGGGGGGTCCTCCTACAATGAGCAGTTCTTC. Translating it yields CSALTRGGSSYNEQFF.

This clonotype was observed many times. The CDR3 DNA sequence: TGCAGTGCTAGACCTTGGACTAGCGGGGGGTACAATGAGCAGTTCTTC. Residues: CSARPWTSGGYNEQFF. The V call is TRBV20-1, the J call TRBJ2-1; 14 bases are shared with TRBD2. Germline assignment: CDR1 DFQATT and CDR2 SNEGSKA (reference sequence). V shed 2 bases and J 4 bases; nucleotides not matched to a gene: 4. The CDR3 spans 16 residues.